These 4 T cell receptor beta chains were all obtained from the same sample, sequenced in a study of patients and donors after allogeneic stem cell transplantation. TCRdb reprocessed the RT-PCR reads via MiXCR and lists one record per CDR3 protein. The sample yields about 960,000 distinct CDR3 sequences, under 20% seen once. Sequencing was carried out using blood, either unsorted or a sorted T cell fraction (not recorded which). These receptors were taken from a human donor who was either an allogeneic HSCT recipient or a stem cell or donor lymphocyte infusion donor (not recorded which). It is not recorded whose cells these are; they may come from a transplant donor.

The V call is TRBV11-1, the J call TRBJ2-3, with D tentatively TRBD1 (5 bases). The V and J ends lost 4 bases and 5 bases respectively, with 10 bases between them. This CDR3 is built from 13 residues. Germline-derived CDR1 and CDR2 are SGHAT and FQDESV (reference sequence). CDR3 DNA sequence: TGTGCCAGCAGCTCGCGACAGAAAGATACGCAGTATTTT. Amino acids: CASSSRQKDTQYF.

This clonotype was observed a handful of times. The chain employs TRBV7-8 and TRBJ1-1, with D perhaps matching TRBD1 (5 bases). The ends were cut back, 3 bases at V and 0 bases at J, with 11 bases in the middle. Per germline, CDR1 SGHVS and CDR2 FQNEAQ. The CDR3 loop spans 15 amino acids. CDR3 coding DNA: TGTGCCAGCAGCTTTGTGAAGGGGATGAACACTGAAGCTTTCTTT. It yields the protein CASSFVKGMNTEAFF.

J is TRBJ2-1 and V is TRBV24-1, with 7 positions matching TRBD2. CDR1 KGHDR and CDR2 SFDVKD come from the germline V gene. The CDR3 has 15 residues. The J segment lost 6 bases and the V segment lost 4 bases, leaving 8 bases of the junction unmatched. Here the CDR3 reads CATSDPGGGVNEQFF. The CDR3 DNA reads TGTGCCACCAGTGACCCTGGGGGGGGGGTCAATGAGCAGTTCTTC.

As concerns this clonotype: At one end the junction does not follow the germline gene, possibly because of a read error. This sequence joins TRBV7-2 and TRBJ2-1; 14 bases agree with TRBD2. CDR1 is SGHTA and CDR2 is FQGNSA in the germline V gene. This CDR3 contains 15 residues. This chain's CDR3 is CASSLVGTSGSLMLF. CDR3 nucleotide sequence: TGTGCCAGCAGCTTAGTTGGGACTAGCGGGAGCCTAATGCTCTTC.